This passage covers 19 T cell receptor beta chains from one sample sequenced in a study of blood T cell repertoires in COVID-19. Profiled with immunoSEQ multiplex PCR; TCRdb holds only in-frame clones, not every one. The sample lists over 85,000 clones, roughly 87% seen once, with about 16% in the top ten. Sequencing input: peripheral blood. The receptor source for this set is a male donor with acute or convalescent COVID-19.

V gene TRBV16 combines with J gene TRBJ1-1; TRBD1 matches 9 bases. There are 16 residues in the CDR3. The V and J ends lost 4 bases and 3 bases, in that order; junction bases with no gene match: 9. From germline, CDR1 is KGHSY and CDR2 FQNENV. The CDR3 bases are TGTGCCAGCAGCCGCCCGGGACAGGGTCGTCACACTGAAGCTTTCTTT. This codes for CASSRPGQGRHTEAFF.

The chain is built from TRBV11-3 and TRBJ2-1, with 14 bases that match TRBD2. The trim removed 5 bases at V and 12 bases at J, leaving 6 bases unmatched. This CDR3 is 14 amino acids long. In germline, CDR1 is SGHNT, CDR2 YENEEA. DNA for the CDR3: TGTGCCAGCAGCACGGGACTAGCGGGGGCGGCGCAGTTCTTC. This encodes CASSTGLAGAAQFF.

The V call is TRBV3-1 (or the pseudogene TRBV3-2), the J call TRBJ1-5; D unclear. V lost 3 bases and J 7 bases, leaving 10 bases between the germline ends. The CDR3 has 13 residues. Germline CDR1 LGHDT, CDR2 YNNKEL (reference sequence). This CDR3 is CASSQTTGQPQHF. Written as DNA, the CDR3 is TGTGCCAGCAGCCAGACTACGGGGCAGCCCCAGCATTTT.

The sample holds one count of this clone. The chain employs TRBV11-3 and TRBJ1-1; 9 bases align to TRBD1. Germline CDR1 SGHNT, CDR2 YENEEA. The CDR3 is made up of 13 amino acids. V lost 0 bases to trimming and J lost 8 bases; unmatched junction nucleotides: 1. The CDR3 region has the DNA TGTGCCAGCAGCTTAGACGGGACAGGGGAAGCTTTCTTT. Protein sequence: CASSLDGTGEAFF.

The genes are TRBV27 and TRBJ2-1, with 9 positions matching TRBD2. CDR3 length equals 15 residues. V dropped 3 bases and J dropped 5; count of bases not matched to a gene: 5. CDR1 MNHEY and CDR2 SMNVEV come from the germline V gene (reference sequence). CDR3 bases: TGTGCCAGCAGTTTCGAGCGGGGGGATAACAATGAGCAGTTCTTC. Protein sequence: CASSFERGDNNEQFF.

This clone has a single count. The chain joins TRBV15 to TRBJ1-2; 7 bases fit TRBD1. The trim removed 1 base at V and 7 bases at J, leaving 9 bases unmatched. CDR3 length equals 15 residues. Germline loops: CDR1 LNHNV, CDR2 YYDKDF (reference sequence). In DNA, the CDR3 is TGTGCCACCAGCAGAGGAGGGCCAGGGGGAAGTGGCTACACCTTC. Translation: CATSRGGPGGSGYTF.

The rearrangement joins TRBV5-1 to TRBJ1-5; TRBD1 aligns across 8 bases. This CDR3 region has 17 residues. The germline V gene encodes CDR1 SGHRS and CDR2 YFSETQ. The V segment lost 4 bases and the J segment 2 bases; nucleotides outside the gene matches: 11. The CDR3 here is CASSPRPGTGGNQPQHF. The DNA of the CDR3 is TGCGCCAGCAGCCCCCGACCCGGGACAGGAGGCAATCAGCCCCAGCATTTT.

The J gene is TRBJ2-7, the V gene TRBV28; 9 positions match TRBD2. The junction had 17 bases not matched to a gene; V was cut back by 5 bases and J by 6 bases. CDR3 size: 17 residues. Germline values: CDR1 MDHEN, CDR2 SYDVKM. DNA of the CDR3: TGTGCCAGCAGTCGTTCGATCGGGGGCGGGAGGGGCGTCGAGCAGTACTTC. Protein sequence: CASSRSIGGGRGVEQYF.

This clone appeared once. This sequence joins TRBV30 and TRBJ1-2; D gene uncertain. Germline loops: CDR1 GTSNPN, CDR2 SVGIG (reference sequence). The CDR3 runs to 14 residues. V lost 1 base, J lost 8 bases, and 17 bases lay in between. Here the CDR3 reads CAWSAGLEGRGYTF. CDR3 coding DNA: TGTGCCTGGAGTGCGGGGTTAGAGGGCAGAGGCTACACCTTC.

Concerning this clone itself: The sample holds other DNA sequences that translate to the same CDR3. CDR3 amino acids: CASSLVGGQGTGELFF. The DNA for the CDR3 is TGCGCCAGCAGCTTGGTCGGGGGGCAGGGCACCGGGGAGCTGTTTTTT. V is TRBV5-1 and J is TRBJ2-2, with a possible D match to TRBD2 (7 bases). Germline values: CDR1 SGHRS, CDR2 YFSETQ. The CDR3 runs 16 residues. The V and J ends lost 0 bases and 4 bases respectively, with 13 bases between them.

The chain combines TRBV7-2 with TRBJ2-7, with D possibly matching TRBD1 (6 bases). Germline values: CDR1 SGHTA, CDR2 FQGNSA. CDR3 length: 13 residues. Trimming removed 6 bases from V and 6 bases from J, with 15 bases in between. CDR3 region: CASRLNRVGEQYF. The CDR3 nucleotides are TGTGCCAGCAGACTGAACAGGGTCGGCGAGCAGTACTTC.

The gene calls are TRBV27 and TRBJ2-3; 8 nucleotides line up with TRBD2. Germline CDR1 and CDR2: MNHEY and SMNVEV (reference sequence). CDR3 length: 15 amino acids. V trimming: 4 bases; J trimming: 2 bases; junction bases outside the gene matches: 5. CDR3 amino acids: CASSWWRGDTDTQYF. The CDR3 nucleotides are TGTGCCAGCAGTTGGTGGCGGGGGGACACAGATACGCAGTATTTT.

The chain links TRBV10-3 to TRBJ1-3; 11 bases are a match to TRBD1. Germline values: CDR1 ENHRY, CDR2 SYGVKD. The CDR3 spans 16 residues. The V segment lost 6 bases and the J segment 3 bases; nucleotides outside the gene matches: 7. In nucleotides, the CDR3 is TGTGCCATCAGGGGGACAGGGGGATTACGTGGAAACACCATATATTTT. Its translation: CAIRGTGGLRGNTIYF.

CDR3 in amino acids: CSASAPGPDTQYF. The CDR3 nucleotides are TGCAGTGCTAGTGCACCAGGCCCAGATACGCAGTATTTT. The chain combines TRBV20-1 with TRBJ2-3; no clear D gene. The length of the CDR3 is 13 residues. V lost 3 bases, J lost 4 bases, and 11 bases lay in between. Looked up from germline, CDR1 is DFQATT and CDR2 is SNEGSKA (reference sequence).

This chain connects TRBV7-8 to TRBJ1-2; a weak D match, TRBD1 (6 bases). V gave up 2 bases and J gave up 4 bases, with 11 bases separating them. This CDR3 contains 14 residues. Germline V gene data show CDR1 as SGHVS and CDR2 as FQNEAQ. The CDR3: CASSLQGQTYGYTF. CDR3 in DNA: TGTGCCAGCAGCTTACAGGGACAAACCTATGGCTACACCTTC. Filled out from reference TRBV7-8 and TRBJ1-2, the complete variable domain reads GAGVSQSPRYKVAKRGQDVALRCDPISGHVSLFWYQQALGQGPEFLTYFQNEAQLDKSGLPSDRFFAERPEGSVSTLKIQRTQQEDSAVYLCASSLQGQTYGYTFGSGTRLTVV.

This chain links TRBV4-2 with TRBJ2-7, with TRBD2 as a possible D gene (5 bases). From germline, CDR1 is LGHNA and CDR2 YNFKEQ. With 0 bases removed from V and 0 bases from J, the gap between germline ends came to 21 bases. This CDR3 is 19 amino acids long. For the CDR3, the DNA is TGTGCCAGCAGCCAAGATCTGGTGGGAGACGGCGGCGGCTCCTACGAGCAGTACTTC. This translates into CASSQDLVGDGGGSYEQYF.

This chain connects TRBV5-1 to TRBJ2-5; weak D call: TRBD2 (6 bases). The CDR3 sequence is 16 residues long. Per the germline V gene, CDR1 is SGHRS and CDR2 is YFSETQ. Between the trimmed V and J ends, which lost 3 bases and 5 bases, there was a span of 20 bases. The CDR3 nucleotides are TGCGCCAGCAGCTCAACCAGGGCGGGGCGCCGGGAGACCCAGTACTTC. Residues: CASSSTRAGRRETQYF.

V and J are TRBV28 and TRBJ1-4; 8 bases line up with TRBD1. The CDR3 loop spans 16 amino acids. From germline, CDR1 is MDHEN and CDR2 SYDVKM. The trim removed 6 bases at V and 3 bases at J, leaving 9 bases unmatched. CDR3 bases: TGTGCCAGCAGCCCGGGACAGGAGGAACCTAATGAAAAACTGTTTTTT. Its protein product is CASSPGQEEPNEKLFF. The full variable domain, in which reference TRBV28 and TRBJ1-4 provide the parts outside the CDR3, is DVKVTQSSRYLVKRTGEKVFLECVQDMDHENMFWYRQDPGLGLRLIYFSYDVKMKEKGDIPEGYSVSREKKERFSLILESASTNQTSMYLCASSPGQEEPNEKLFFGSGTQLSVL.

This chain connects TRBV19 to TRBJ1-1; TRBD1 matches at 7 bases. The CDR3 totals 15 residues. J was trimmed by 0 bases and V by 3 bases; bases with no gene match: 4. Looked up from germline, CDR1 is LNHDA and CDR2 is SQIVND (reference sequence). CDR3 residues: CASSIGGTVNTEAFF. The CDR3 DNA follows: TGTGCCAGTAGTATCGGCGGGACAGTGAACACTGAAGCTTTCTTT.